This T cell receptor beta chain stems from a study of cytomegalovirus exposure and HLA in healthy donors. Sequencing was performed with immunoSEQ multiplex PCR; in TCRdb, only in-frame clones are kept and a portion is missing. Of 60,000 to 75,000 clones listed, 95% are singletons. J lost 1 base, V lost 2 bases, and 5 bases had no gene match. From germline, CDR1 is SGHDN and CDR2 FVKESK. CDR3 length: 16 residues. Points from the study as a whole: Through in vitro validation, three CMV-associated chains were shown to be specific for CMV antigens.

A word on this clone: Its antigen is undetermined.

The chain links TRBV14 to TRBJ2-4, with 7 bases fitting TRBD2. Input material: PBMCs. The TCR originated in a woman between 18 and 29 years old in good health and CMV-seropositive. In DNA, the CDR3 is TGTGCCAGCAGCCAAACGGGGGGAGTTGCCAAAAACATTCAGTACTTC. It is translated as CASSQTGGVAKNIQYF. The full variable domain, with the rest looked up from reference TRBV14 and TRBJ2-4, is EAGVTQFPSHSVIEKGQTVTLRCDPISGHDNLYWYRRVMGKEIKFLLHFVKESKQDESGMPNNRFLAERTGGTYSTLKVQPAELEDSGVYFCASSQTGGVAKNIQYFGAGTRLSVL.